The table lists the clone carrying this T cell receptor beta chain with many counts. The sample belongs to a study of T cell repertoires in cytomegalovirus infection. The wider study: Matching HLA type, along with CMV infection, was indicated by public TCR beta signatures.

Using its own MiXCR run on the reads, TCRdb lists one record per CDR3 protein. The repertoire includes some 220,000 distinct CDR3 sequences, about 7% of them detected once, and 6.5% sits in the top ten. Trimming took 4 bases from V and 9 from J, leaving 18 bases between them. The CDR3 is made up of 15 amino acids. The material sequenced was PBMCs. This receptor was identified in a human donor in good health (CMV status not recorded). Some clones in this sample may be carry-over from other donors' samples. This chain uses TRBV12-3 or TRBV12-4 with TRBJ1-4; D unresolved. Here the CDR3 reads CASSSSRSQRKKLFF. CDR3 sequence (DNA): TGTGCCAGCAGTTCGTCTCGGAGCCAGCGGAAAAAACTGTTTTTT.